The rows below give T cell receptor beta chains drawn from one sample of a study of T-cell memory formation after mild COVID-19. TCRdb analysed the 5' RACE reads with MiXCR anew, one entry per CDR3 protein. The sample lists about 500,000 distinct CDR3 sequences, 20% seen once, with under 15% in the top ten. Sequencing input: PBMCs or a T cell subset sorted from them (not recorded which). The receptor set was obtained from an adult woman who had mild COVID-19 (a few samples of this study predate the infection). Cell type and time point are not known. Both conserved end residues are part of each CDR3. Fields, in order: CDR3 protein, J gene, V gene.

CDR3 protein: CASSWSGPNTDTQYF
J gene: TRBJ2-3
V gene: TRBV27

CDR3 protein: CASSLVRAGGYTF
J gene: TRBJ1-2
V gene: TRBV5-6

CDR3 protein: CASTIDRAPHNQPQHF
J gene: TRBJ1-5
V gene: TRBV6-4

CDR3 protein: CSASTGRNYGYTF
J gene: TRBJ1-2
V gene: TRBV20-1

CDR3 protein: CASSQGDRVTGELFF
J gene: TRBJ2-2
V gene: TRBV4-3

CDR3 protein: CASILAGGSYEQYF
J gene: TRBJ2-7
V gene: TRBV12-3/TRBV12-4

CDR3 protein: CASRPGTSGRRETQYF
J gene: TRBJ2-5
V gene: TRBV7-2

CDR3 protein: CASSVQGGGAADTQYF
J gene: TRBJ2-3
V gene: TRBV9

CDR3 protein: CASSPDRAGGNTEAFF
J gene: TRBJ1-1
V gene: TRBV5-1

CDR3 protein: CASSHKTLTGRQNTEAFF
J gene: TRBJ1-1
V gene: TRBV3-1

CDR3 protein: CSARTKLRDIFYEQYF
J gene: TRBJ2-7
V gene: TRBV20-1

CDR3 protein: CASLTGVQAFF
J gene: TRBJ1-1
V gene: TRBV25-1

CDR3 protein: CAWNRAVTGELFF
J gene: TRBJ2-2
V gene: TRBV30

CDR3 protein: CASSQQRAGSYTF
J gene: TRBJ1-2
V gene: TRBV3-1

CDR3 protein: CASSALTSGRGETQYF
J gene: TRBJ2-5
V gene: TRBV2

CDR3 protein: CASSELGYGTEAFF
J gene: TRBJ1-1
V gene: TRBV2

CDR3 protein: CASSLTGGDTYEQYF
J gene: TRBJ2-7
V gene: TRBV7-9

CDR3 protein: CASSHRGTDTQYF
J gene: TRBJ2-3
V gene: TRBV11-3

CDR3 protein: CASSQNWGEATGELFF
J gene: TRBJ2-2
V gene: TRBV4-3

CDR3 protein: CASTDVGGHTQYF
J gene: TRBJ2-3
V gene: TRBV12-3/TRBV12-4

CDR3 protein: CASEGGSEQYF
J gene: TRBJ2-7
V gene: TRBV30

CDR3 protein: CATSDSLWGENTDTQYF
J gene: TRBJ2-3
V gene: TRBV24-1

CDR3 protein: CASSPPDSYFGEQYF
J gene: TRBJ2-7
V gene: TRBV7-6

CDR3 protein: CASSYSSGDTGELFF
J gene: TRBJ2-2
V gene: TRBV6-5

CDR3 protein: CASSPLWIRKNTEAFF
J gene: TRBJ1-1
V gene: TRBV18

CDR3 protein: CAWSVRDNTEAFF
J gene: TRBJ1-1
V gene: TRBV30

CDR3 protein: CSAFQRNRGHYEQYF
J gene: TRBJ2-7
V gene: TRBV20-1

CDR3 protein: CATERGVHSNQPQHF
J gene: TRBJ1-5
V gene: TRBV10-3

CDR3 protein: CAWSDEGELFF
J gene: TRBJ2-2
V gene: TRBV30

CDR3 protein: CASSWGLAGVPPETQYF
J gene: TRBJ2-5
V gene: TRBV5-1

CDR3 protein: CASSYEWSSYNEQFF
J gene: TRBJ2-1
V gene: TRBV6-6

CDR3 protein: CASSLGTSGRGVWDTQYF
J gene: TRBJ2-3
V gene: TRBV7-2

CDR3 protein: CASSPYPANYGYTF
J gene: TRBJ1-2
V gene: TRBV5-6

CDR3 protein: CASRADPKPPDTQYF
J gene: TRBJ2-3
V gene: TRBV6-5

CDR3 protein: CSARESSGTPYNEQFF
J gene: TRBJ2-1
V gene: TRBV20-1

CDR3 protein: CASSLADRGYEQYF
J gene: TRBJ2-7
V gene: TRBV5-1

CDR3 protein: CASSLSAGTGELFF
J gene: TRBJ2-2
V gene: TRBV7-9

CDR3 protein: CASRLQGDPSYNEQFF
J gene: TRBJ2-1
V gene: TRBV12-3/TRBV12-4

CDR3 protein: CASSEAPQDYEQYF
J gene: TRBJ2-7
V gene: TRBV6-1

CDR3 protein: CASSLIVFRNEQFF
J gene: TRBJ2-1
V gene: TRBV7-8

CDR3 protein: CSVQVGDNYGYTF
J gene: TRBJ1-2
V gene: TRBV29-1

CDR3 protein: CASRLAGGREGGELFF
J gene: TRBJ2-2
V gene: TRBV12-3/TRBV12-4

CDR3 protein: CSARETGGDEQFF
J gene: TRBJ2-1
V gene: TRBV20-1

CDR3 protein: CASSLTHYEQYF
J gene: TRBJ2-7
V gene: TRBV12-3/TRBV12-4

CDR3 protein: CASSLVGTGSEAFF
J gene: TRBJ1-1
V gene: TRBV7-9

CDR3 protein: CASTRQGSNEQFF
J gene: TRBJ2-1
V gene: TRBV19

CDR3 protein: CATTENPSYEQYF
J gene: TRBJ2-7
V gene: TRBV12-3/TRBV12-4

CDR3 protein: CSGYTDTQYF
J gene: TRBJ2-3
V gene: TRBV20-1

CDR3 protein: CASSLGDSNQETQYF
J gene: TRBJ2-5
V gene: TRBV11-3

CDR3 protein: CASRIGWTEAFF
J gene: TRBJ1-1
V gene: TRBV12-3/TRBV12-4

CDR3 protein: CASSLARTNDEQYF
J gene: TRBJ2-7
V gene: TRBV7-2

CDR3 protein: CASSQEFPGLSTDTQYF
J gene: TRBJ2-3
V gene: TRBV3-1

CDR3 protein: CASSKAGTVKETQYF
J gene: TRBJ2-5
V gene: TRBV21-1

CDR3 protein: CASKGSVNTEAFF
J gene: TRBJ1-1
V gene: TRBV4-2

CDR3 protein: CASSQSGTGSRASFYEQYF
J gene: TRBJ2-7
V gene: TRBV11-2

CDR3 protein: CASSRGQPGFF
J gene: TRBJ2-1
V gene: TRBV23-1

CDR3 protein: CSARAQVGVQDTQYF
J gene: TRBJ2-3
V gene: TRBV20-1

CDR3 protein: CASSPDTRDYGYTF
J gene: TRBJ1-2
V gene: TRBV4-3

CDR3 protein: CASSQDDSTSGRDNEQFF
J gene: TRBJ2-1
V gene: TRBV4-3

CDR3 protein: CASSPLLTGENTGELFF
J gene: TRBJ2-2
V gene: TRBV7-9